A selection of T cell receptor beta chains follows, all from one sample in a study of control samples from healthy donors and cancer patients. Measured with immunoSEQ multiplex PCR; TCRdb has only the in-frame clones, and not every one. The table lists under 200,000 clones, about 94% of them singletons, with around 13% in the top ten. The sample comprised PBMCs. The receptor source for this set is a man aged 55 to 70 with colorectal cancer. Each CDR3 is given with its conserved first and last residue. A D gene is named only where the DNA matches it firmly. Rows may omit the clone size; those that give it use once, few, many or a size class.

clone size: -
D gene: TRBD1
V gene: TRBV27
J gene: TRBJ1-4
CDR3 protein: CASRDSTGMPKLFF
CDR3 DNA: TGTGCCAGCAGGGACTCGACAGGGATGCCCAAACTGTTTTTT

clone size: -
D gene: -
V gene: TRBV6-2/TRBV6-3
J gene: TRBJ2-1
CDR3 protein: CASSKWGDSEQFF
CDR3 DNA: TGTGCCAGCAGTAAATGGGGGGATAGTGAGCAGTTCTTC

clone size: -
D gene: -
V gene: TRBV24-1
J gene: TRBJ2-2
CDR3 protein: CATSDLRLGQSNTGELFF
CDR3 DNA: TGTGCCACCAGTGATTTAAGGTTGGGGCAGTCGAACACCGGGGAGCTGTTTTTT

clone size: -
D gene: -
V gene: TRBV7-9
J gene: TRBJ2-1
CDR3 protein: CASSLGGGNEQFF
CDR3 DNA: TGTGCCAGCAGCTTAGGCGGCGGCAATGAGCAGTTCTTC

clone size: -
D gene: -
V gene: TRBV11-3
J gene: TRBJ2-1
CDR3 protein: CASRIGQCSYNEQFF
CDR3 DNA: TGTGCCAGCAGAATTGGACAGTGCTCCTACAATGAGCAGTTCTTC

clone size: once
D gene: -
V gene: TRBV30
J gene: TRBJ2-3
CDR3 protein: CASESGGTDTQYF
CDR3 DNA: TGTGCCTCAGAATCCGGGGGCACAGATACGCAGTATTTT

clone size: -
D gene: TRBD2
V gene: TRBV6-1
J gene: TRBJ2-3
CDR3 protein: CASSERSGGASTDTQYF
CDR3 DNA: TGTGCCAGCAGTGAACGAAGCGGGGGAGCGAGCACAGATACGCAGTATTTT

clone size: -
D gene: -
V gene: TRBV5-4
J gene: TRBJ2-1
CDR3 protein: CASSLVGSSYNEQFF
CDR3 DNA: TGTGCCAGCAGCTTGGTCGGGAGCTCCTACAATGAGCAGTTCTTC

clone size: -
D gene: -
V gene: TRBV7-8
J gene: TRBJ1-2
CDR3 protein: CASSLSPGQGANYGYTF
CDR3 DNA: TGTGCCAGCAGCTTAAGTCCGGGGCAGGGCGCTAACTATGGCTACACCTTC

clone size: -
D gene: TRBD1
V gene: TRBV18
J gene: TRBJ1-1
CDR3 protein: CASSPSRGQMNTEAFF
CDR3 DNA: TGTGCCAGCTCACCGTCCAGGGGGCAGATGAACACTGAAGCTTTCTTT

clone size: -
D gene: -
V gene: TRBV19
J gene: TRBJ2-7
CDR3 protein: CASSEDGSSYEQYF
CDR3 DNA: TGTGCCAGTAGTGAGGACGGAAGCTCCTACGAGCAGTACTTC

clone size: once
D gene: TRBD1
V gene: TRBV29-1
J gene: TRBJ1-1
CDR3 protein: CSARDRRPGAEAFF
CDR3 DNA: TGCAGCGCCCGGGACAGGAGGCCCGGGGCTGAAGCTTTCTTT

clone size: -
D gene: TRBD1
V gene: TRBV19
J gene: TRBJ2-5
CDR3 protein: CASSPWGRGSQETQYF
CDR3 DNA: TGTGCCAGTAGCCCCTGGGGCAGGGGGTCCCAAGAGACCCAGTACTTC

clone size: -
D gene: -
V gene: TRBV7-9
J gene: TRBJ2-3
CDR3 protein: CASSLGPSQSTDTQYF
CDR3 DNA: TGTGCCAGCAGCTTAGGGCCTAGCCAGTCCACAGATACGCAGTATTTT

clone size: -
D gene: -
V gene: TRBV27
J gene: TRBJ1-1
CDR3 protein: CASSLGGRNTEAFF
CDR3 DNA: TGTGCCAGCAGTTTGGGGGGGCGGAACACTGAAGCTTTCTTT

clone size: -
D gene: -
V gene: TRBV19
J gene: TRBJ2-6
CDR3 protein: CASSIVGNVLTF
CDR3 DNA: TGTGCCAGTAGTATAGTCGGCAACGTCCTGACTTTC

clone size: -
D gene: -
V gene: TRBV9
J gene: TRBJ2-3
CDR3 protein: CASSPHWASETDTQYF
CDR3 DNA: TGTGCCAGCAGCCCGCATTGGGCTAGCGAGACAGATACGCAGTATTTT

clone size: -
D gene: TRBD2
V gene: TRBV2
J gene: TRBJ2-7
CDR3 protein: CASREGLAGAEQYF
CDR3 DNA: TGTGCCAGCAGGGAGGGACTAGCGGGGGCCGAGCAGTACTTC

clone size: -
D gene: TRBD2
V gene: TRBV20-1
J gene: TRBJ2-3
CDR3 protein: CSASGLAGLKDTDTQYF
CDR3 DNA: TGCAGTGCTAGTGGGCTAGCGGGCCTAAAGGACACAGATACGCAGTATTTT

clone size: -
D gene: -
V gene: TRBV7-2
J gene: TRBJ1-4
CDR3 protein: CASSTGMANEKLFF
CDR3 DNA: TGTGCCAGCAGTACAGGGATGGCTAATGAAAAACTGTTTTTT

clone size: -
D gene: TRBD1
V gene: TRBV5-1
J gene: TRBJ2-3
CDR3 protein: CASSLGQGDTDTQYF
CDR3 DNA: TGCGCCAGCAGCTTGGGACAGGGAGACACAGATACGCAGTATTTT

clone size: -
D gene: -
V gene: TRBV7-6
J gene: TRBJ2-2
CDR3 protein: CASTLTGNTGELFF
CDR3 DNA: TGTGCCAGCACCCTGACAGGGAACACCGGGGAGCTGTTTTTT

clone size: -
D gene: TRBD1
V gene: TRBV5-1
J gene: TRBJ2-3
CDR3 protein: CASSLGQGGTDTQYF
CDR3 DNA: TGCGCCAGCAGCTTGGGACAGGGGGGCACAGATACGCAGTATTTT

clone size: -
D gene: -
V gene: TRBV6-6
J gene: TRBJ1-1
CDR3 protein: CASSDGGNTEAFF
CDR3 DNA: TGTGCCAGCTCGGACGGTGGGAACACTGAAGCTTTCTTT

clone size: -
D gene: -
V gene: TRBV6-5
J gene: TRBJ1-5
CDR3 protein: CASSSGQFRQPQHF
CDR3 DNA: TGTGCCAGCAGTTCGGGACAATTCCGTCAGCCCCAGCATTTT

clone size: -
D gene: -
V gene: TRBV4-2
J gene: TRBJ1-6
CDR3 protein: CASSQEEGNNLYNSPLHF
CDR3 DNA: TGTGCCAGCAGCCAAGAAGAGGGTAACAATCTCTATAATTCACCCCTCCACTTT

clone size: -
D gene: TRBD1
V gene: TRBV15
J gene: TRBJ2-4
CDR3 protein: CATSREDRANIQYF
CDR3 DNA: TGTGCCACCAGCAGAGAAGACAGGGCAAACATTCAGTACTTC

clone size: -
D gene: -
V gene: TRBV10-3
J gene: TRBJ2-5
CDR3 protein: CAISESEASPETQYF
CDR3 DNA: TGTGCCATCAGTGAGTCGGAAGCGTCCCCAGAGACCCAGTACTTC

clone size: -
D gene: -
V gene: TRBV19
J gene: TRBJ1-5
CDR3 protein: CASRNGGLGNQPQHF
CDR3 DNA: TGTGCCAGTAGGAATGGCGGGTTGGGCAATCAGCCCCAGCATTTT

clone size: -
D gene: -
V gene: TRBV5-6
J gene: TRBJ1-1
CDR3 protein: CASSLALLTGGNTEAFF
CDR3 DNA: TGTGCCAGCAGCTTGGCCCTACTGACAGGTGGGAACACTGAAGCTTTCTTT

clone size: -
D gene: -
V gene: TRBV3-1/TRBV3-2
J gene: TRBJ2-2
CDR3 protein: CASRKQGGGELFF
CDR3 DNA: TGTGCCAGCAGAAAACAGGGTGGAGGGGAGCTGTTTTTT

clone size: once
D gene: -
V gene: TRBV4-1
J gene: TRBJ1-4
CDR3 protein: CASSQEGPELEKLFF
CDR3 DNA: TGCGCCAGCAGCCAAGAGGGCCCCGAATTGGAAAAACTGTTTTTT

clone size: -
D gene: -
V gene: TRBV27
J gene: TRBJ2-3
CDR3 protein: CASSVGGGFGTDTQYF
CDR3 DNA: TGTGCCAGCTCCGTGGGGGGGGGCTTTGGCACAGATACGCAGTATTTT

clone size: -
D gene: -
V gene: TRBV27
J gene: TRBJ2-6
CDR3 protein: CASSLYSGANVLTF
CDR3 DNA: TGTGCCAGCAGTCTATACTCTGGGGCCAACGTCCTGACTTTC

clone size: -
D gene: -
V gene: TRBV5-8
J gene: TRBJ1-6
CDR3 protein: CASSLIREPNSPLHF
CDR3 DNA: TGTGCCAGCAGCTTGATTCGGGAGCCCAATTCACCCCTCCACTTT

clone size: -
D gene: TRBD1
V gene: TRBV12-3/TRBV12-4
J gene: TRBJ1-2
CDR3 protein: CASSPGQQYGYTF
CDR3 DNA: TGTGCCAGCAGTCCGGGACAGCAATATGGCTACACCTTC

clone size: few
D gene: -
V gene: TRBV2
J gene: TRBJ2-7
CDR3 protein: CASGTPWSYEQYF
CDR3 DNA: TGTGCCAGCGGGACACCATGGTCCTACGAGCAGTACTTC

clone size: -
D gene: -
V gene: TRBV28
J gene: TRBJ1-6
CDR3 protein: CASSSRPDSPLHF
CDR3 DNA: TGTGCCAGCAGTTCCCGACCAGATTCACCCCTCCACTTT

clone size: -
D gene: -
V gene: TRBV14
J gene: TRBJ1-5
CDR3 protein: CASSQTGHQPQHF
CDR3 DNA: TGTGCCAGCAGCCAAACAGGGCATCAGCCCCAGCATTTT

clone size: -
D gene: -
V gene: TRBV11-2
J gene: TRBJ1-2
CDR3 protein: CASSLESGYGYTF
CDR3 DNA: TGTGCCAGCAGCTTAGAGTCCGGCTATGGCTACACCTTC

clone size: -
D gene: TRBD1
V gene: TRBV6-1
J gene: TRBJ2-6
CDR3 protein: CASSEAGRGRAGANVLTF
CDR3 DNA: TGTGCCAGCAGTGAAGCGGGCAGGGGGCGCGCCGGGGCCAACGTCCTGACTTTC

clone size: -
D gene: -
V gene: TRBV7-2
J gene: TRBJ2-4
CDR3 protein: CASSRDSGPKNIQYF
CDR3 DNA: TGTGCCAGCAGCCGGGACAGCGGGCCCAAAAACATTCAGTACTTC

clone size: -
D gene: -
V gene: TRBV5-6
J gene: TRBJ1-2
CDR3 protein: CASTGQLWGYTF
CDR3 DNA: TGTGCCAGCACCGGACAGCTCTGGGGCTACACCTTC

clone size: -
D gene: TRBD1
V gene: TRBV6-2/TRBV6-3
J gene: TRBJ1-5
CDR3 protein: CASSTGDRGPVLDQPQHF
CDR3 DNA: TGTGCCAGCAGTACGGGGGACAGGGGGCCCGTTCTTGATCAGCCCCAGCATTTT

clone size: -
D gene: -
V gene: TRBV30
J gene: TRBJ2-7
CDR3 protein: CAWSVSLTAQQYF
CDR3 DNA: TGTGCCTGGAGTGTATCCTTGACGGCCCAGCAGTACTTC

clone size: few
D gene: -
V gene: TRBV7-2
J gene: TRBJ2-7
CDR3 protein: CASSPNYYRDEQYF
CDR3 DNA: TGTGCCAGCAGCCCCAACTACTACAGGGACGAGCAGTACTTC